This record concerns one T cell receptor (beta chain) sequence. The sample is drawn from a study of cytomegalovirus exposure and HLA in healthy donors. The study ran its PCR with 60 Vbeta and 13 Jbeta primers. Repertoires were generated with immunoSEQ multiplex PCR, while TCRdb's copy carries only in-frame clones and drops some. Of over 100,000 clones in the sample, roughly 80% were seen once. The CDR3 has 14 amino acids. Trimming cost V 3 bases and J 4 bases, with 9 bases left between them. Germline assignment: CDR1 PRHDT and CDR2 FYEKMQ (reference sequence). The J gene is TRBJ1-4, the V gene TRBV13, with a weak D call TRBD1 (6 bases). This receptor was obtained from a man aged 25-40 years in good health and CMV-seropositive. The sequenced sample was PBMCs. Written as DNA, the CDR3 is TGTGCCAGCAGCTTCAGGACAGATAATGAAAAACTGTTTTTT. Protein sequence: CASSFRTDNEKLFF.